The 7 T cell receptor beta chains presented below share a single source sample, sequenced in a study of blood T cells in healthy people across ages. Through a sample-barcoded 5' primer and a J-beta primer mix, a second PCR was run for roughly 6 to 12 cycles. TCRdb itself ran the 5' RACE reads through MiXCR, one entry per CDR3 protein. Of 850,000 to 1,100,000 distinct CDR3 sequences listed, 35% to 45% were seen once; the top ten hold over 10%. Sequences were obtained from blood. These receptors all stem from a man between 18 and 29 years old in good health.

The rearrangement uses TRBV9 and TRBJ2-1; 7 nucleotides align to TRBD2. The CDR3 is made up of 15 amino acids. The V gene's germline CDR1 is SGDLS and CDR2 YYNGEE. V was clipped by 3 bases and J by 1 base; unmatched bases: 4. CDR3 amino acids: CASSGAGRSYNEQFF. The DNA for the CDR3 is TGTGCCAGCAGCGGAGCGGGACGTTCCTACAATGAGCAGTTCTTC.

The gene calls are TRBV28 and TRBJ2-1; TRBD1 might be the D (6 bases). From germline, CDR1 is MDHEN and CDR2 SYDVKM. The CDR3 has 16 amino acids. V lost 2 bases, J lost 4 bases, and 15 bases lay in between. The CDR3: CASSLPRDKGYNEQFF. DNA for the CDR3: TGTGCCAGCAGTTTACCCCGGGACAAGGGTTACAATGAGCAGTTCTTC. Using reference TRBV28 and TRBJ2-1 for the parts outside the CDR3, the full variable domain is DVKVTQSSRYLVKRTGEKVFLECVQDMDHENMFWYRQDPGLGLRLIYFSYDVKMKEKGDIPEGYSVSREKKERFSLILESASTNQTSMYLCASSLPRDKGYNEQFFGPGTRLTVL.

The V and J genes are TRBV5-4 and TRBJ2-1, with TRBD2 identical over 8 bases. CDR3 size: 15 residues. From germline, CDR1 is SGHNT and CDR2 YYREEE (reference sequence). V was pared by 2 bases and J by 5 bases, with 6 bases of the junction left unmatched. This chain's CDR3 is CASSLGRGGDNEQFF. The CDR3 DNA is TGTGCCAGCAGCTTAGGCCGGGGGGGCGACAATGAGCAGTTCTTC.

The sample holds many counts of this clonotype. The chain uses TRBV6-5 and TRBJ2-1; a weak D match, TRBD1 (6 bases). V was cut by 6 bases and J by 5 bases, with 17 bases left in between. Germline V gene lookup returns CDR1 MNHEY and CDR2 SVGAGI. The CDR3 has 15 amino acids. The CDR3 DNA follows: TGTGCCAGCAGAACCCCGGACAGTGCGAACAATGAGCAGTTCTTC. Amino acid sequence: CASRTPDSANNEQFF.

This chain uses TRBV6-5 with TRBJ2-3; 11 bases agree with TRBD2. The V gene's germline CDR1 is MNHEY and CDR2 SVGAGI. The CDR3 has 19 amino acids. The V and J ends lost 2 bases and 0 bases, in that order; junction bases with no gene match: 10. CDR3 sequence reads: CASSYTTSGGPNSTDTQYF. The CDR3 DNA is TGTGCCAGCAGTTACACAACTAGCGGGGGACCCAATAGCACAGATACGCAGTATTTT.

This clonotype appeared a few times. The chain combines TRBV10-3 with TRBJ2-3, with 13 bases fitting TRBD2. The V gene end was trimmed by 5 bases and the J gene end by 1 base; junction bases not matched to a gene: 3. Germline CDR1 ENHRY, CDR2 SYGVKD. The CDR3 consists of 16 residues. The CDR3 nucleotides read TGTGCCATCAGTCCCGGGACTAGCGGGGGCACAGATACGCAGTATTTT. This gives the protein CAISPGTSGGTDTQYF.

This clonotype was seen ten or more times. CDR3 protein: CSARAASTDTQYF. Written as DNA, the CDR3 is TGCAGTGCTAGGGCGGCTAGCACAGATACGCAGTATTTT. The chain combines TRBV20-1 with TRBJ2-3; D not certain. Trimming pared 3 bases from V and 0 bases from J, leaving 7 bases between. CDR1 and CDR2 from the germline V gene are DFQATT and SNEGSKA (reference sequence). This CDR3 is built from 13 residues.